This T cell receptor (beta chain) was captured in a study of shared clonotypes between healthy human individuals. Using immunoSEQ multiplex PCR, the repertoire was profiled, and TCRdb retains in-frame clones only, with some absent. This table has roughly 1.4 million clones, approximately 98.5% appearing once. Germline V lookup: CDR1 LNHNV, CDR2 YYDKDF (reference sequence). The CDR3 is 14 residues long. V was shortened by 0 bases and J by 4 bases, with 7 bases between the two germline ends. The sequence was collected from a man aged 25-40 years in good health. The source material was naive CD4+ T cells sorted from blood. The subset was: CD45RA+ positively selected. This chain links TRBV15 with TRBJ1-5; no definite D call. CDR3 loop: CATSRDLGNQPQHF. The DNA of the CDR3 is TGTGCCACCAGCAGAGATCTGGGGAATCAGCCCCAGCATTTT.